The 24 T cell receptor beta chains below were found in one sample sequenced in a study of CD8 T cells in Susac syndrome. An input of roughly 0.5 to 1 ug of RNA was subjected to reverse transcription using random hexamers. TCRdb processed the immunoSEQ multiplex PCR reads anew with MiXCR; each CDR3 protein has one entry. There are some 180,000 distinct CDR3 sequences in the sample; roughly 90% occur only once, and about 0.1% lies in the top ten. The sequenced material came from CD4+ T cells from PBMCs. The receptors come from a human donor with Susac syndrome.

The chain recombines TRBV20-1 with TRBJ2-4; 14 nucleotides agree with TRBD2. This CDR3 contains 14 residues. Germline loops: CDR1 DFQATT, CDR2 SNEGSKA (reference sequence). The trim removed 6 bases at V and 7 bases at J, leaving 5 bases unmatched. The CDR3 loop reads CSAPTSGGANIQYF. CDR3 sequence (DNA): TGCAGTGCCCCGACTAGCGGGGGGGCCAACATTCAGTACTTC.

This clonotype has just a few counts. The rearrangement uses TRBV6-1 and TRBJ1-1; a weak D match, TRBD1 (6 bases). V was clipped by 7 bases and J by 1 base, with 13 bases between them. The CDR3 has 14 amino acids. The V gene's germline CDR1 is MNHNS and CDR2 SASEGT. CDR3 region: CASTPPGQNTEAFF. The CDR3 DNA is TGTGCCAGCACCCCCCCGGGACAGAACACTGAAGCTTTCTTT.

The chain is built from TRBV6-1 and TRBJ2-7, with D perhaps matching TRBD1 (6 bases). This CDR3 contains 16 residues. Germline CDR1 MNHNS, CDR2 SASEGT. Trimming removed 3 bases at V and 3 bases at J, with 18 bases between. CDR3 sequence (DNA): TGTGCCAGCAGTGAGGTTTCGGGATGGGGGCACTACGAGCAGTACTTC. Protein sequence: CASSEVSGWGHYEQYF.

The chain couples TRBV19 to TRBJ1-5; D gene unclear. The length of the CDR3 is 15 residues. Trimming took off 7 bases at V and 4 bases at J, with 17 bases between the two ends. The germline CDR1 and CDR2 sequences are LNHDA and SQIVND (reference sequence). In nucleotides, the CDR3 is TGTGCCAGTACCATGGAGGGCAGACTGAATCAGCCCCAGCATTTT. Translating gives CASTMEGRLNQPQHF.

A note on this clonotype: One junction end disagrees with the germline gene, perhaps due to a read error. This chain joins TRBV20-1 and TRBJ2-7; 12 nucleotides match TRBD2. CDR1 and CDR2 (germline): DFQATT, SNEGSKA (reference sequence). The CDR3 runs 14 residues. DNA of the CDR3: TGCAGTGCTAGGACTAGCGGGAGCGGGTACGGGCAGTACTTC. Residues: CSARTSGSGYGQYF.

The chain combines TRBV10-3 with TRBJ2-1, with a tentative D call TRBD2 (6 bases). CDR3 length equals 17 residues. V shed 2 bases and J shed 5 bases, with 19 bases lying between them. Germline CDR1 is ENHRY and CDR2 is SYGVKD. In DNA, the CDR3 is TGTGCCATCAGTGAGAGAATTTCCGAGACTAGTAACAATGAGCAGTTCTTC. It encodes CAISERISETSNNEQFF.

The chain couples TRBV4-2 to TRBJ2-7; 7 bases align to TRBD1. The CDR3 totals 14 residues. The trim removed 6 bases at V and 5 bases at J, leaving 10 bases unmatched. From germline, CDR1 is LGHNA and CDR2 YNFKEQ. The CDR3 DNA reads as TGTGCCAGCAGTCAAACCGGGACAGAGAACGAGCAGTACTTC. Its translation is CASSQTGTENEQYF.

The chain combines TRBV20-1 with TRBJ1-1, with D hard to call. The germline V gene has CDR1 DFQATT and CDR2 SNEGSKA (reference sequence). V was pared by 3 bases and J by 0 bases, with 8 bases between. This CDR3 has 13 amino acids. The CDR3 region is CSASRQLNTEAFF. CDR3 sequence (DNA): TGCAGTGCTAGCCGTCAGCTGAACACTGAAGCTTTCTTT.

This chain connects TRBV29-1 to TRBJ1-4; no definite D call. CDR3 size: 12 residues. The V end lost 7 bases, the J end lost 6 bases, and 12 bases lay between the germline ends. The germline V gene encodes CDR1 SQVTM and CDR2 ANQGSEA. The CDR3: CSARGGDEKLFF. The CDR3 nucleotides are TGCAGCGCCCGGGGTGGGGATGAAAAACTGTTTTTT.

The chain combines TRBV7-2 with TRBJ2-1; D is unresolved. V was trimmed by 2 bases and J by 0 bases, leaving 11 bases between them. Germline loops: CDR1 SGHTA, CDR2 FQGNSA. The CDR3 runs to 16 residues. CDR3 bases: TGTGCCAGCAGCTTAAAGGGTCGGAGCTCCTACAATGAGCAGTTCTTC. It is translated as CASSLKGRSSYNEQFF. The full variable domain, in which reference TRBV7-2 and TRBJ2-1 provide the parts outside the CDR3, is GAGVSQSPSNKVTEKGKDVELRCDPISGHTALYWYRQSLGQGLEFLIYFQGNSAPDKSGLPSDRFSAERTGGSVSTLTIQRTQQEDSAVYLCASSLKGRSSYNEQFFGPGTRLTVL.

The genes are TRBV30 and TRBJ1-1, with D uncertain. CDR1 GTSNPN and CDR2 SVGIG come from the germline V gene (reference sequence). This CDR3 is built from 14 residues. The V and J ends lost 5 bases and 2 bases respectively, with 15 bases between them. This CDR3 is CAWYGSGRNTEAFF. The CDR3 DNA is TGTGCCTGGTACGGTTCGGGCAGAAACACTGAAGCTTTCTTT.

The count of this clonotype is one. The V call is TRBV6-2 or TRBV6-3, the J call TRBJ1-1, with TRBD1 as a possible D gene (6 bases). The CDR3 is 14 amino acids. Per germline, CDR1 MNHEY and CDR2 SVGEGT. Between the trimmed V and J ends, which lost 5 bases and 2 bases, there was a span of 12 bases. Written as DNA, the CDR3 is TGTGCCAGCAGTCAGGGGATTCACAACACTGAAGCTTTCTTT. Its translation: CASSQGIHNTEAFF.

The rearrangement joins TRBV5-1 to TRBJ2-6; 10 bases align to TRBD1. V shed 4 bases and J 0 bases; nucleotides not matched to a gene: 13. The CDR3 contains 20 residues. Germline V lookup: CDR1 SGHRS, CDR2 YFSETQ. The CDR3 region is CASSRTFMGQGHSGANVLTF. The DNA of the CDR3 is TGCGCCAGCAGCAGAACCTTTATGGGACAGGGGCACTCTGGGGCCAACGTCCTGACTTTC.

This chain uses TRBV12-3 or TRBV12-4 with TRBJ1-4, with unresolved D. The CDR3 runs to 14 residues. Trimming removed 2 bases at V and 3 bases at J, with 7 bases between. The CDR3 spells CASSLSVPNEKLFF. For the CDR3, the DNA is TGTGCCAGCAGTTTATCAGTCCCTAATGAAAAACTGTTTTTT.

This clonotype was found once. J is TRBJ2-7 and V is TRBV7-9; D may be TRBD2 (5 bases). Germline values: CDR1 SEHNR, CDR2 FQNEAQ (reference sequence). The V end lost 5 bases, the J end lost 0 bases, and 17 bases lay between the germline ends. There are 16 residues in the CDR3. The CDR3 DNA follows: TGTGCCAGCAGCACAGATGGGAGACCCTCCTCCTACGAGCAGTACTTC. Amino acids: CASSTDGRPSSYEQYF.

The genes are TRBV7-9 and TRBJ1-1, with D hard to call. Germline V gives CDR1 SEHNR, CDR2 FQNEAQ (reference sequence). Trimming pared 1 base from V and 5 bases from J, leaving 8 bases between. This CDR3 has 13 residues. CDR3: CASSLVERTEAFF. CDR3 nucleotide sequence: TGTGCCAGCAGCTTAGTAGAGAGGACTGAAGCTTTCTTT.

The rearrangement joins TRBV19 to TRBJ1-1; 9 bases align to TRBD1. CDR1 LNHDA and CDR2 SQIVND come from the germline V gene (reference sequence). The CDR3 spans 15 residues. J gave up 6 bases and V 7 bases, and 12 bases lay outside the gene matches. The CDR3 protein is CASTETWDRESEAFF. CDR3 nucleotide sequence: TGTGCCAGTACGGAAACATGGGACAGGGAGTCTGAAGCTTTCTTT.

The chain has TRBV19 and TRBJ2-7; 9 bases agree with TRBD1. The germline V gene encodes CDR1 LNHDA and CDR2 SQIVND (reference sequence). The CDR3 has 13 residues. V lost 4 bases and J lost 6; bases outside the gene matches: 4. The CDR3 bases are TGTGCCAGTAGTACATCGGGACAGGGCGAGCAGTACTTC. Its translation is CASSTSGQGEQYF.

This clonotype was seen a handful of times. This chain connects TRBV18 to TRBJ2-7; D is possibly TRBD2 (5 bases). The germline V gene has CDR1 KGHSH and CDR2 LQKENI. V lost 3 bases and J lost 3, with 6 bases in between. This CDR3 is 12 amino acids long. In DNA, the CDR3 is TGTGCCAGCTCACCGGACTTCTACGAGCAGTACTTC. It specifies CASSPDFYEQYF.

There are a few counts of this clonotype. The CDR3 DNA reads as TGCGCCAGCAGTAGGGAATTGGATGGCTACACCTTC. Its protein product is CASSRELDGYTF. V usage is TRBV5-1 and J usage is TRBJ1-2, with no clear D. Trimming cost V 5 bases and J 6 bases, with 11 bases left between them. CDR1 and CDR2 from the germline V gene are SGHRS and YFSETQ. This CDR3 is 12 amino acids long. Together with reference TRBV5-1 and TRBJ1-2, the CDR3 gives the full variable domain: KAGVTQTPRYLIKTRGQQVTLSCSPISGHRSVSWYQQTPGQGLQFLFEYFSETQRNKGNFPGRFSGRQFSNSRSEMNVSTLELGDSALYLCASSRELDGYTFGSGTRLTVV.

The chain has TRBV29-1 and TRBJ2-1, with 7 bases matching TRBD1. The CDR3 sequence is 16 residues long. Losses at the gene ends were 6 bases for V and 4 bases for J; bases not matched to a gene: 15. The germline CDR1 and CDR2 sequences are SQVTM and ANQGSEA. This CDR3 is CSVVTQQGVPYNEQFF. DNA for the CDR3: TGCAGCGTCGTAACTCAGCAGGGGGTTCCTTACAATGAGCAGTTCTTC.

The genes are TRBV20-1 and TRBJ1-1; possible D gene TRBD1, 5 bases. This CDR3 region has 11 residues. Trimming shortened V by 5 bases and J by 4 bases, and 8 bases separated the two germline ends. Germline V gene data show CDR1 as DFQATT and CDR2 as SNEGSKA (reference sequence). CDR3 sequence (DNA): TGCAGTGCTCAGGGTGTCACTGAAGCTTTCTTT. It translates to CSAQGVTEAFF.

The chain recombines TRBV6-5 with TRBJ2-7; the match to TRBD1 covers 7 bases. Germline trimming cut 4 bases from V and 4 bases from J; bases unmatched to any gene: 10. This CDR3 spans 15 amino acids. CDR1 and CDR2 from the germline V gene are MNHEY and SVGAGI. CDR3 bases: TGTGCCAGCAGTTCCATGCCCGACAGGGAGTACGAGCAGTACTTC. Residues: CASSSMPDREYEQYF.

Here the CDR3 DNA reads TGCAGTGCAAGCTCCGATGGCTACACCTTC. It encodes CSASSDGYTF. The V gene is TRBV20-1, the J gene TRBJ1-2; no firm D call. There are 10 residues in the CDR3. Germline V gene sequence: CDR1 DFQATT, CDR2 SNEGSKA (reference sequence). Trimming cost V 6 bases and J 6 bases, with 8 bases left between them.